A single sample gave rise to the 26 T cell receptor beta chains below, sequenced in a study of T cell responses to AZD1222 COVID-19 vaccine. Produced via immunoSEQ multiplex PCR; TCRdb's table is partial and in-frame only. The table shows about 110,000 clones, with around 90% occurring only once. The input for sequencing was peripheral blood, taken 28 days after the second AZD1222 dose. The receptors originated from an adult who received the AZD1222 COVID-19 vaccine.

The V and J genes are TRBV5-4 and TRBJ2-5; a weak D match, TRBD2 (6 bases). CDR1 is SGHNT and CDR2 is YYREEE in the germline V gene (reference sequence). The CDR3 loop spans 15 amino acids. The CDR3 loop reads CASKPVMGGGETQYF. DNA of the CDR3: TGTGCGTCAAAACCCGTTATGGGGGGTGGAGAGACCCAGTACTTC. The variable domain in full, completed from reference TRBV5-4 and TRBJ2-5, reads ETGVTQSPTHLIKTRGQQVTLRCSSQSGHNTVSWYQQALGQGPQFIFQYYREEENGRGNFPPRFSGLQFPNYSSELNVNALELDDSALYLCASKPVMGGGETQYFGPGTRLLVL.

V and J are TRBV25-1 and TRBJ2-1; 12 bases are shared with TRBD2. Germline CDR1 MGHDK, CDR2 SYGVNS. The CDR3 runs to 15 residues. After removal of 6 bases from V and 3 bases from J, the junction contained 3 bases not matched to a gene. The CDR3 sequence: CASSPTSGGYNEQFF. The CDR3 DNA reads TGTGCCAGCAGCCCGACTAGCGGGGGCTACAATGAGCAGTTCTTC.

The chain links TRBV4-1 to TRBJ1-2; perhaps TRBD1 as D (6 bases). This CDR3 is built from 15 residues. Germline CDR1 reads MGHRA; CDR2 reads YSYEKL. Trimming took off 4 bases at V and 2 bases at J, with 14 bases between the two ends. The CDR3, as DNA: TGCGCCAGCAGCCTAGAACAGGGTGCCAACTATGGCTACACCTTC. It translates to CASSLEQGANYGYTF.

The chain is built from TRBV6-2 or TRBV6-3 and TRBJ1-2, with D unresolved. Germline V CDR1 and CDR2: MNHEY, SVGEGT. The length of the CDR3 is 11 residues. V was trimmed by 3 bases and J by 8 bases, leaving 7 bases between them. The CDR3 DNA follows: TGTGCCAGCAGTTATTTGCGAGGCTACACCTTC. Translating gives CASSYLRGYTF.

This clone was observed a handful of times. This sequence joins TRBV28 and TRBJ1-1, with 9 bases matching TRBD1. The CDR3 spans 18 residues. Trimming cost V 2 bases and J 3 bases; bases outside gene matches: 13. Germline-derived CDR1 and CDR2 are MDHEN and SYDVKM. CDR3 loop: CASSLMDLRTGGDTEAFF. CDR3 DNA sequence: TGTGCCAGCAGTTTAATGGACCTAAGAACAGGGGGCGACACTGAAGCTTTCTTT.

V usage is TRBV19 and J usage is TRBJ1-6; 8 nucleotides match TRBD1. The CDR3 sequence is 16 residues long. The J segment lost 5 bases and the V segment lost 2 bases, leaving 5 bases of the junction unmatched. CDR1 and CDR2 from the germline V gene are LNHDA and SQIVND (reference sequence). The CDR3 bases are TGTGCCAGTAGTATACCAGGGGGCGCCGATAATTCACCCCTCCACTTT. This encodes CASSIPGGADNSPLHF.

This clone was detected once. One junction end disagrees with the germline gene, perhaps due to a read error. The chain joins TRBV6-5 to TRBJ1-2, with D possibly TRBD1 on 5 matching bases. Germline V gene sequence: CDR1 MNHEY, CDR2 SVGAGI. The CDR3 loop spans 15 amino acids. The CDR3 loop reads CASSYSWGEGYGYSF. CDR3 in DNA: TGTGCCAGCAGTTACTCATGGGGGGAGGGCTATGGCTACTCCTTC.

The rearrangement uses TRBV9 and TRBJ2-2; tentative D call: TRBD1 (5 bases). The CDR3 is 17 residues long. V was shortened by 0 bases and J by 0 bases, with 12 bases between the two germline ends. Germline loops: CDR1 SGDLS, CDR2 YYNGEE. As DNA, the CDR3 is TGTGCCAGCAGCGTAGGCATCGTGACAGCGAACACCGGGGAGCTGTTTTTT. Translating it yields CASSVGIVTANTGELFF.

The genes are TRBV10-3 and TRBJ2-2, with 9 bases aligning to TRBD1. This CDR3 is built from 14 residues. V lost 4 bases, J lost 5 bases, and 2 bases stayed unmatched. The germline V gene has CDR1 ENHRY and CDR2 SYGVKD. CDR3 bases: TGTGCCATCAGTGTAGGGACAGGGACCGGGGAGCTGTTTTTT. Encoded protein: CAISVGTGTGELFF.

The chain uses TRBV6-1 and TRBJ1-2, with TRBD1 as a possible D gene (6 bases). Germline values: CDR1 MNHNS, CDR2 SASEGT. Trimming removed 3 bases from V and 8 bases from J, with 13 bases in between. The CDR3 consists of 13 residues. CDR3 sequence reads: CASSDQGSGGYTF. The CDR3 coding sequence is TGTGCCAGCAGTGACCAGGGGTCTGGGGGCTACACCTTC.

V gene TRBV9 combines with J gene TRBJ1-4; D remains unclear. Germline V gene sequence: CDR1 SGDLS, CDR2 YYNGEE. With 3 bases removed from V and 0 bases from J, the gap between germline ends came to 12 bases. CDR3 length: 16 residues. DNA of the CDR3: TGTGCCAGCAGCGCTCCAAGCTCATCAACTAATGAAAAACTGTTTTTT. Its translation is CASSAPSSSTNEKLFF.

V usage is TRBV29-1 and J usage is TRBJ2-5, with D perhaps matching TRBD2 (6 bases). The V and J ends lost 7 bases and 4 bases respectively, with 13 bases between them. Germline values: CDR1 SQVTM, CDR2 ANQGSEA. This CDR3 spans 12 amino acids. CDR3 amino acids: CSAGGERETQYF. The CDR3 region has the DNA TGCAGCGCCGGGGGAGAAAGAGAGACCCAGTACTTC.

The rearrangement links TRBV2 to TRBJ1-5; D not certain. V was clipped by 3 bases and J by 1 base, with 7 bases between them. CDR3 length equals 14 residues. Germline assignment: CDR1 SNHLY and CDR2 FYNNEI. The CDR3 DNA sequence: TGTGCCAGCAGTGATAGGGAAAGCAATCAGCCCCAGCATTTT. Amino acids: CASSDRESNQPQHF.

The sample holds one count of this clone. CDR3 sequence: CASSPTIQGSYEQYF. As DNA, the CDR3 is TGTGCCAGCAGTCCCACAATACAGGGGTCGTACGAGCAGTACTTC. The genes are TRBV5-4 and TRBJ2-7, with 7 bases fitting TRBD1. This CDR3 region has 15 residues. V shed 5 bases and J 4 bases; nucleotides not matched to a gene: 12. Germline assignment: CDR1 SGHNT and CDR2 YYREEE (reference sequence).

This chain links TRBV6-5 with TRBJ1-6; unclear D gene. Trimming pared 7 bases from V and 10 bases from J, leaving 14 bases between. Germline CDR1 is MNHEY and CDR2 is SVGAGI. The CDR3 has 13 amino acids. The chain's CDR3 is CASTRTRDSPLHF. The CDR3 coding sequence is TGTGCCAGCACCCGCACCCGCGACTCACCCCTCCACTTT.

In its sample, this clone was seen a few times. This rearrangement joins TRBV2 to TRBJ2-1; D is perhaps TRBD1 (5 bases). Between the trimmed V and J ends, which lost 3 bases and 8 bases, there was a span of 8 bases. From germline, CDR1 is SNHLY and CDR2 FYNNEI. The CDR3 extends over 12 amino acids. This CDR3 reads CASSEQGYEQFF. Written as DNA, the CDR3 is TGTGCCAGCAGTGAGCAGGGTTATGAGCAGTTCTTC. Using reference TRBV2 and TRBJ2-1 for the parts outside the CDR3, the full variable domain is EPEVTQTPSHQVTQMGQEVILRCVPISNHLYFYWYRQILGQKVEFLVSFYNNEISEKSEIFDDQFSVERPDGSNFTLKIRSTKLEDSAMYFCASSEQGYEQFFGPGTRLTVL.

This clone was counted a single time. J is TRBJ2-3 and V is TRBV6-1; the match to TRBD2 covers 16 bases. Germline CDR1 is MNHNS and CDR2 is SASEGT. V gave up 8 bases and J gave up 6 bases; unmatched junction bases: 5. There are 15 residues in the CDR3. CDR3 sequence reads: CASGTSGGAADTQYF. The CDR3 DNA reads TGTGCCAGCGGGACTAGCGGGGGGGCGGCGGATACGCAGTATTTT.

The chain has TRBV7-2 and TRBJ1-6, with D maybe TRBD1 (6 bases). CDR1 and CDR2 from the germline V gene are SGHTA and FQGNSA. V was pared by 4 bases and J by 7 bases, with 17 bases between. This CDR3 region has 16 residues. The CDR3 region is CASSSTAGGWNSPLHF. CDR3 sequence (DNA): TGTGCCAGCAGCTCAACAGCCGGGGGCTGGAATTCACCCCTCCACTTT.

J is TRBJ2-2 and V is TRBV7-9; D perhaps matches TRBD2 (5 bases). The CDR3 is 14 residues long. Germline CDR1 SEHNR, CDR2 FQNEAQ (reference sequence). Deletions cut 6 bases from V and 0 bases from J, with 8 bases between. The CDR3 loop reads CASSSDSNTGELFF. The CDR3 DNA sequence: TGTGCCAGCAGTTCGGACTCGAACACCGGGGAGCTGTTTTTT.

J is TRBJ1-1 and V is TRBV11-2, with a weak D call TRBD1 (5 bases). Trimming cost V 3 bases and J 7 bases, with 21 bases left between them. In germline, CDR1 is SGHAT, CDR2 FQNNGV. CDR3 length equals 16 residues. This CDR3 is CASSFMSAGTTSEAFF. As DNA, the CDR3 is TGTGCCAGCAGCTTCATGTCCGCCGGGACGACAAGTGAAGCTTTCTTT.

The rearrangement links TRBV4-1 to TRBJ1-2; D not resolved. The CDR3 runs 15 residues. The germline V gene has CDR1 MGHRA and CDR2 YSYEKL. V lost 1 base and J 2 bases, leaving 11 bases between the germline ends. The DNA for the CDR3 is TGCGCCAGCAGCCAAGGGGTGATTCTGAACTATGGCTACACCTTC. It is translated as CASSQGVILNYGYTF.

This clone was detected once. The V gene is TRBV7-9, the J gene TRBJ1-6; maybe TRBD1 (6 bases). Germline V gene lookup returns CDR1 SEHNR and CDR2 FQNEAQ (reference sequence). V lost 6 bases to trimming and J lost 9 bases, with 15 bases between them. The CDR3 is made up of 14 amino acids. The CDR3 is CASRPRRGSSPLHF. CDR3 DNA: TGTGCCAGCAGACCGCGCAGGGGAAGTTCACCCCTCCACTTT.

The chain links TRBV18 to TRBJ1-6; weak D call: TRBD1 (5 bases). The germline CDR1 and CDR2 sequences are KGHSH and LQKENI. The CDR3 extends over 16 amino acids. V was pared by 3 bases and J by 9 bases, with 18 bases between. The CDR3 DNA sequence: TGTGCCAGCTCACCTCAGGGAGGGGTGTCTAGTTCACCCCTCCACTTT. Amino acids: CASSPQGGVSSSPLHF.

V usage is TRBV4-1 and J usage is TRBJ2-1, with 7 bases identical to TRBD2. This CDR3 spans 13 amino acids. In germline, CDR1 is MGHRA, CDR2 YSYEKL. The trim removed 4 bases at V and 10 bases at J, leaving 7 bases unmatched. CDR3 protein: CASSPTGGYEQFF. DNA of the CDR3: TGCGCCAGCAGCCCCACCGGGGGGTACGAGCAGTTCTTC.

V gene TRBV4-2 combines with J gene TRBJ2-1; D is undetermined. The CDR3 sequence is 15 residues long. The V end was cut by 4 bases, the J end by 10 bases, with 20 bases between. Germline lookup yields CDR1 LGHNA and CDR2 YNFKEQ. CDR3 in amino acids: CASSPSDGQAGEQFF. The CDR3 region has the DNA TGTGCCAGCAGCCCATCCGACGGGCAGGCAGGCGAGCAGTTCTTC.

The sample holds one count of this clone. The same CDR3 arises from other DNA sequences in this sample as well. This rearrangement joins TRBV28 to TRBJ1-2, with D tentatively TRBD1 (5 bases). Trimming took off 6 bases at V and 0 bases at J, with 11 bases between the two ends. Germline V CDR1 and CDR2: MDHEN, SYDVKM. The CDR3 is 14 amino acids. CDR3 sequence reads: CASSPGTANYGYTF. The CDR3 nucleotides read TGTGCCAGCAGCCCAGGGACCGCTAACTATGGCTACACCTTC.